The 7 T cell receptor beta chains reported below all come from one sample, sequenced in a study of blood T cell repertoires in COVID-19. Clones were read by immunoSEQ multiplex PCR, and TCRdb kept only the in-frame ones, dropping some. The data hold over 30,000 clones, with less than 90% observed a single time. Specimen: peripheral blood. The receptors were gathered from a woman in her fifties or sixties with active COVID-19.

CDR3 amino acids: CASSMPAGTTDTQYF. For the CDR3, the DNA is TGTGCCAGTAGTATGCCAGCGGGGACGACAGATACGCAGTATTTT. The genes are TRBV19 and TRBJ2-3, with TRBD2 matching over 7 bases. The CDR3 sequence is 15 residues long. J lost 3 bases, V lost 3 bases, and 6 bases had no gene match. CDR1 LNHDA and CDR2 SQIVND come from the germline V gene (reference sequence).

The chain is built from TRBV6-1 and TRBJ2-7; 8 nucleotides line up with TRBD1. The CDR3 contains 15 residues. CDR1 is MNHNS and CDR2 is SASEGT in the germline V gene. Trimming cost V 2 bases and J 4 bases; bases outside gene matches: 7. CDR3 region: CASSEWAGGSYEQYF. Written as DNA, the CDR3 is TGTGCCAGCAGTGAATGGGCAGGGGGCTCGTACGAGCAGTACTTC.

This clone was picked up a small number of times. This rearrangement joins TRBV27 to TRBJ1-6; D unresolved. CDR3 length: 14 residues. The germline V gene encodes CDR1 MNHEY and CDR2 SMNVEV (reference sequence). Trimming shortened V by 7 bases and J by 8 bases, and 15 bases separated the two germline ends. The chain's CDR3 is CASTRSWRDSPLHF. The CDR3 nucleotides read TGTGCCAGCACCCGTTCCTGGCGGGATTCACCCCTCCACTTT.

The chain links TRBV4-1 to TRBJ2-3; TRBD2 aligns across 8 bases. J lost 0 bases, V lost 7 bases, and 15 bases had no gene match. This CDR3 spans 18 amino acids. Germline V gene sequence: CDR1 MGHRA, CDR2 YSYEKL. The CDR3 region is CASTLGASGLTSTDTQYF. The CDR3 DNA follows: TGCGCCAGCACCCTAGGAGCTAGCGGGCTTACTAGCACAGATACGCAGTATTTT.

The CDR3 DNA reads as TGTGCCAGCAGCGGAGGGCAGGGGGAAAAAAGGGATGGCTACACCTTC. Translated, it gives CASSGGQGEKRDGYTF. The chain has TRBV9 and TRBJ1-2; TRBD1 aligns across 7 bases. This CDR3 region has 16 residues. V was pared by 3 bases and J by 6 bases, with 14 bases of the junction left unmatched. Germline CDR1 reads SGDLS; CDR2 reads YYNGEE.

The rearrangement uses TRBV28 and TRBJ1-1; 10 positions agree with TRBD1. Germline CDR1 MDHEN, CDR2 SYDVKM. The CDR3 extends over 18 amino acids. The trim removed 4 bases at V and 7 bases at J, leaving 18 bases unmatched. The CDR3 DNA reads TGTGCCAGCAGTTCCCTTCGACAGGGGGCCCGTTACACTATTGAAGCTTTCTTT. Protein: CASSSLRQGARYTIEAFF.

The DNA for the CDR3 is TGTGCCAGCAGCCCCCTGGGGGCAGGGCGGCAAGTCCTCCACTTT. This encodes CASSPLGAGRQVLHF. The rearrangement links TRBV3-1 (or the pseudogene TRBV3-2) to TRBJ1-6; tentatively, D is TRBD1 (6 bases). V gave up 4 bases and J gave up 15 bases, with 22 bases separating them. Germline-derived CDR1 and CDR2 are LGHDT and YNNKEL (reference sequence). The CDR3 totals 15 residues.